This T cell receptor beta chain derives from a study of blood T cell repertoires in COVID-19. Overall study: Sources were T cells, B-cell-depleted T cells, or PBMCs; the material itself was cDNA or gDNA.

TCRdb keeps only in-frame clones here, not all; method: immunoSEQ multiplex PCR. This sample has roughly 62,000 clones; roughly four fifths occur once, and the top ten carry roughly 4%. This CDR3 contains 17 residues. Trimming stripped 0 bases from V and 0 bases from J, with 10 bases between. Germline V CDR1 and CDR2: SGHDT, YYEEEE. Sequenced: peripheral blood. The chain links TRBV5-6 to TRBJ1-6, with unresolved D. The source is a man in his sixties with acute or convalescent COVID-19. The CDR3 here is CASSLGGWSSYNSPLHF. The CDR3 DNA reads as TGTGCCAGCAGCTTGGGCGGGTGGAGCTCCTATAATTCACCCCTCCACTTT.